The T cell receptor (beta chain) under discussion was sequenced for a study of blood T cell repertoires in COVID-19. The trim removed 3 bases at V and 0 bases at J, leaving 13 bases unmatched. The CDR3 consists of 19 residues. Looked up from germline, CDR1 is LNHDA and CDR2 is SQIVND (reference sequence). Produced via immunoSEQ multiplex PCR; TCRdb's table is partial and in-frame only. Among 100,000 or so clones listed, 80% to 90% were seen once. The sequenced material came from PBMCs or T cells enriched from blood (not recorded which). V usage is TRBV19 and J usage is TRBJ1-5, with 8 bases fitting TRBD1. The TCR was taken from a woman aged 45-65 years who had recovered from COVID-19. The CDR3 DNA sequence: TGTGCCAGTAGTATGCCGACAGGGGAAAGACCTTATAGCAATCAGCCCCAGCATTTT. Encoded protein: CASSMPTGERPYSNQPQHF.